The 16 T cell receptor beta chains listed next were all sequenced from one sample in a study of T cell changes during pregnancy in multiple sclerosis. Produced via immunoSEQ multiplex PCR; TCRdb's table is partial and in-frame only. The table records 40,000 to 60,000 clones, 85% to 95% of them present only once. The source was CD4+ T cells from peripheral blood mononuclear cells, collected in the third trimester of pregnancy. All receptors derive from a female donor with multiple sclerosis, enrolled in a pregnancy study.

The V and J genes are TRBV2 and TRBJ1-4; D is unclear. The CDR3 has 16 amino acids. Germline loops: CDR1 SNHLY, CDR2 FYNNEI. Trimming removed 5 bases at V and 4 bases at J, with 17 bases between. CDR3 bases: TGTGCCAGCAGTTCGGATAGCCCCCCGCGTAATGAAAAACTGTTTTTT. It specifies CASSSDSPPRNEKLFF.

This chain joins TRBV2 and TRBJ2-7, with D tentatively TRBD2 (6 bases). Trimming stripped 7 bases from V and 1 base from J, with 8 bases between. Germline V lookup: CDR1 SNHLY, CDR2 FYNNEI. This CDR3 is 12 amino acids long. The CDR3 protein is CASKEGSYEQYF. The CDR3 region has the DNA TGTGCCAGCAAGGAGGGTTCCTACGAGCAGTACTTC.

In DNA, the CDR3 is TGTGCCGGATCGTCTTCGGGACATATCTCTGGAAACACCATATATTTT. Its protein product is CAGSSSGHISGNTIYF. This chain joins TRBV7-9 and TRBJ1-3, with D perhaps matching TRBD1 (6 bases). CDR1 and CDR2 (germline): SEHNR, FQNEAQ (reference sequence). Trimming took 11 bases from V and 0 from J, leaving 20 bases between them. This CDR3 spans 16 amino acids.

The chain employs TRBV2 and TRBJ2-7; 9 bases align to TRBD2. J gave up 2 bases and V 3 bases, and 8 bases lay outside the gene matches. The CDR3 has 16 amino acids. Germline assignment: CDR1 SNHLY and CDR2 FYNNEI. The CDR3 is CASSDAGLALTYEQYF. CDR3 sequence (DNA): TGTGCCAGCAGTGATGCAGGACTAGCGCTTACCTACGAGCAGTACTTC.

The gene calls are TRBV29-1 and TRBJ2-2, with 12 bases aligning to TRBD2. The germline CDR1 and CDR2 sequences are SQVTM and ANQGSEA. The V and J ends lost 7 bases and 6 bases, in that order; junction bases with no gene match: 9. The CDR3 consists of 15 residues. CDR3 residues: CSAATSGGTAGELFF. The CDR3 DNA sequence: TGCAGCGCCGCGACTAGCGGGGGTACGGCCGGGGAGCTGTTTTTT.

The gene calls are TRBV2 and TRBJ2-7; 9 nucleotides line up with TRBD2. This CDR3 is built from 15 residues. Germline CDR1 and CDR2: SNHLY and FYNNEI. Losses at the gene ends were 2 bases for V and 6 bases for J; bases not matched to a gene: 8. The CDR3 here is CASSELAGDLAEQYF. For the CDR3, the DNA is TGTGCCAGCAGTGAATTAGCGGGAGATTTAGCCGAGCAGTACTTC.

The chain employs TRBV11-3 and TRBJ2-1; 11 bases map to TRBD2. The CDR3 is made up of 16 amino acids. Trimming cost V 5 bases and J 7 bases; bases outside gene matches: 10. Germline lookup yields CDR1 SGHNT and CDR2 YENEEA. The CDR3 DNA follows: TGTGCCAGCAGCCCAGCGGGGACTAGCGGTACTAATGAGCAGTTCTTC. Translated, it gives CASSPAGTSGTNEQFF.

The gene calls are TRBV28 and TRBJ1-4; D possibly corresponds to TRBD1 (5 bases). The CDR3 covers 14 residues. With 7 bases removed from V and 4 bases from J, the gap between germline ends came to 13 bases. Looked up from germline, CDR1 is MDHEN and CDR2 is SYDVKM. CDR3 coding DNA: TGTGCCAGCACCCTGGGGCAGGTTAATGAAAAACTGTTTTTT. Its protein is CASTLGQVNEKLFF.

This rearrangement joins TRBV7-8 to TRBJ1-1, with 10 nucleotides matching TRBD1. CDR1 is SGHVS and CDR2 is FQNEAQ in the germline V gene. The CDR3 contains 14 residues. V lost 0 bases to trimming and J lost 8 bases; unmatched junction nucleotides: 3. The CDR3 spells CASSLARTGGEAFF. In DNA form, the CDR3 reads TGTGCCAGCAGCTTAGCACGGACAGGGGGGGAAGCTTTCTTT.

The chain links TRBV28 to TRBJ2-2; no clear D. From germline, CDR1 is MDHEN and CDR2 SYDVKM. V lost 2 bases and J lost 8, with 6 bases in between. The CDR3 length is 12 residues. The DNA of the CDR3 is TGTGCCAGCAGTTTACCGAGGGGGGAGCTGTTTTTT. Amino acids: CASSLPRGELFF. The full variable domain, completed using reference TRBV28 and TRBJ2-2, is DVKVTQSSRYLVKRTGEKVFLECVQDMDHENMFWYRQDPGLGLRLIYFSYDVKMKEKGDIPEGYSVSREKKERFSLILESASTNQTSMYLCASSLPRGELFFGEGSRLTVL.

The chain combines TRBV5-1 with TRBJ2-3; unclear D gene. The CDR3 extends over 14 amino acids. V lost 0 bases and J 0 bases, leaving 5 bases between the germline ends. Per the germline V gene, CDR1 is SGHRS and CDR2 is YFSETQ. For the CDR3, the DNA is TGCGCCAGCAGCTTGGTAACAAGCACAGATACGCAGTATTTT. This encodes CASSLVTSTDTQYF.

This clone has only one observation. This chain joins TRBV6-6 and TRBJ2-4; D is perhaps TRBD1 (6 bases). The CDR3 covers 16 residues. Germline loops: CDR1 MNHNY, CDR2 SVGAGI (reference sequence). Trimming pared 5 bases from V and 0 bases from J, leaving 14 bases between. The CDR3 sequence: CASSPGQLIAKNIQYF. DNA for the CDR3: TGTGCCAGCAGTCCTGGACAGCTAATAGCCAAAAACATTCAGTACTTC.

The J gene is TRBJ2-2, the V gene TRBV5-1; possible D gene TRBD1, 8 bases. Germline V lookup: CDR1 SGHRS, CDR2 YFSETQ. CDR3 size: 16 residues. V gave up 3 bases and J gave up 4 bases, with 16 bases separating them. The CDR3 protein is CASSSQGGSITGELFF. CDR3 bases: TGCGCCAGCAGCTCACAGGGGGGGTCGATCACCGGGGAGCTGTTTTTT.

The rearrangement links TRBV13 to TRBJ2-7, with D perhaps TRBD1 (6 bases). Germline-derived CDR1 and CDR2 are PRHDT and FYEKMQ (reference sequence). The V and J ends lost 0 bases and 4 bases respectively, with 10 bases between them. The CDR3 loop spans 14 amino acids. CDR3 in amino acids: CASSLGQGRYEQYF. In nucleotides, the CDR3 is TGTGCCAGCAGCTTAGGACAGGGAAGGTACGAGCAGTACTTC.

V and J are TRBV6-6 and TRBJ2-1; tentatively, D is TRBD2 (6 bases). V lost 7 bases and J 1 base, leaving 17 bases between the germline ends. The CDR3 sequence is 16 residues long. CDR1 is MNHNY, CDR2 SVGAGI, per germline (reference sequence). CDR3 protein: CASTPGGKNSYNEQFF. The CDR3 nucleotides read TGTGCCAGCACCCCGGGCGGGAAAAATTCCTACAATGAGCAGTTCTTC.

The chain carries TRBV11-3 and TRBJ2-1, with 8 bases lining up with TRBD2. V shed 3 bases, J shed 5 bases, and the junction held 6 bases outside the gene matches. The CDR3 sequence is 15 residues long. The germline gives CDR1 SGHNT, CDR2 YENEEA. CDR3: CASSFGGTRDNEQFF. Written as DNA, the CDR3 is TGTGCCAGCAGCTTTGGCGGGACTAGGGACAATGAGCAGTTCTTC.